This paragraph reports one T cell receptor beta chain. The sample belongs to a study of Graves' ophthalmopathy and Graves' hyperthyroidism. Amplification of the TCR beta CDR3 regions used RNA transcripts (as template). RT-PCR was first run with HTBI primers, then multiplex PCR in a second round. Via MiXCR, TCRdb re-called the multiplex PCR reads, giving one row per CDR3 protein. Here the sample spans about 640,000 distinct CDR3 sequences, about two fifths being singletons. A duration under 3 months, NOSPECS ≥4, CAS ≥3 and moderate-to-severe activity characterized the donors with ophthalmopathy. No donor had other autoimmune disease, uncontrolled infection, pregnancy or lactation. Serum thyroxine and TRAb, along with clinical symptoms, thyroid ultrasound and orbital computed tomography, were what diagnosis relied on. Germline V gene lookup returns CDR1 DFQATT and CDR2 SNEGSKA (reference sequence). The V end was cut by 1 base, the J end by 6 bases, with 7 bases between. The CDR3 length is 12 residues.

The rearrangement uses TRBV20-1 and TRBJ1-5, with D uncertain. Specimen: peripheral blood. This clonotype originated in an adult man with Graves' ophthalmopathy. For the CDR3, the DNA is TGCAGTGCTAGAGTGGGGTTTCAGCCCCAGCATTTT. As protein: CSARVGFQPQHF.